Sequencing of this TCR beta chain was carried out in a study of breast tumors, draining lymph nodes, adjacent tissues (dated by TCRdb to 2015 to 2016). Background on the whole study: TCR beta repertoires were compared across tumor, adjacent nontumor tissue and axillary lymph nodes obtained from breast cancer patients. In human breast cancer, the study set out to evaluate how tumor, surrounding tissue and draining lymph node repertoires relate to one another and whether T cells may move between these sites. Points the paper makes about the study in general: A scenario in which most tumor T cells derive from the lymph node and then expand within tumor tissue was judged to be consistent with the data. The study presented the conclusion that tumor T cells originate in lymph nodes as consistent with a hypothesis, not as something directly demonstrated. Tumor T-cell repertoires showed less diversity than lymph node repertoires and more diversity than nontumor tissue repertoires, and tumor T-cell repertoires showed preferential V and J gene usage. The similarity between tumor and nontumor tissue repertoires was significantly greater in luminal-like breast cancer than in basal-like breast cancer.

From a lookup of the germline V gene (reference sequence), CDR1 and CDR2 are SEHNR and FQNEAQ. The CDR3 contains 15 residues, cysteine and phenylalanine counted. The kept DNA is CDR3 alone, 45 bases in frame from the first base. Here V drops 1 base and J drops 3 bases, and the junction holds 3 bases not matched to any gene. Sequencer: Illumina HiSeq 2000. Multiplex PCR amplification was used to build the TCR beta chain libraries. The amplified TCR beta chain products were analyzed by high-throughput sequencing. Clones were called with MiXCR by TCRdb after fastp trimmed the public reads at Q25, and only in-frame beta chains were retained. Records with the same CDR3 protein are collapsed into one entry carrying the most frequent genes and DNA. The sample data list roughly 260,000 distinct CDR3 sequences, and under 35% of these were observed just once. The ten most abundant clones make up 1.1% of the sample.

This clonotype was observed many times. Its antigen remains undetermined. Base-call qualities are not available, and no considerably larger clone is one nucleotide away. Lymph node samples were obtained from the axillary draining lymph nodes of breast cancer patients. The source of this sequence is a female donor with breast cancer. Some clones in this sample may be carry-over from other donors' samples. Rearrangement joined TRBV7-9 to TRBJ2-7, and TRBD2 matches 10 of the central bases. Sequenced: axillary lymph node tissue. The CDR3 protein is CASSLDLAGDYEQYF. In nucleotides, the sequence is TGTGCCAGCAGCTTAGACCTAGCGGGAGACTACGAGCAGTACTTC.